This T cell receptor beta chain came from a study of Ad26.COV2.S vaccination and SARS-CoV-2 variants. General observations from the study: Measures of TCR breadth and depth may have fallen short of total T cell responses.

With respect to this clone: What it binds is unknown.

Described treatment: around 19 received Ad26.COV2.S at low or high dose, single or two shots; 5 received placebo; per-sample allocation not given. Day 63 after the first vaccine or placebo injection was the time point for sampling. Assay: immunoSEQ multiplex PCR; the TCRdb copy retains only in-frame clones and omits some. The table records hundreds of thousands of clones, 70% to 90% of them present only once. The CDR3 has 14 amino acids. Germline V CDR1 and CDR2: SGHDN, FVKESK. Trimming took off 0 bases at V and 9 bases at J, with 14 bases between the two ends. The sequence was collected from a person aged 18-60 years who received the Ad26.COV2.S COVID-19 vaccine or a placebo. Sequences were derived from peripheral blood, sampled in a trial of Ad26.COV2.S vaccine versus placebo. The genes are TRBV14 and TRBJ2-5; D call uncertain. This CDR3 is CASSQEGSPWAQYF. In nucleotides, the CDR3 is TGTGCCAGCAGCCAAGAGGGCAGCCCTTGGGCCCAGTACTTC.